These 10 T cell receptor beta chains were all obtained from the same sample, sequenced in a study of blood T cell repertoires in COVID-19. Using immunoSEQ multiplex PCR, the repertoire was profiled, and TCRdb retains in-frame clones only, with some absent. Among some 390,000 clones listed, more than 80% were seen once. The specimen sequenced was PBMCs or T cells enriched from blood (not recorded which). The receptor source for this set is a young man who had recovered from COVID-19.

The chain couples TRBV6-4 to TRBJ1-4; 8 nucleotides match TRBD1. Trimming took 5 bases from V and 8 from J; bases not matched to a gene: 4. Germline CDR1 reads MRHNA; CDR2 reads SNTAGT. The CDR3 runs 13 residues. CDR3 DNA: TGTGCCAGCAGTCCAACAGGGGGGGAAAAACTGTTTTTT. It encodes CASSPTGGEKLFF.

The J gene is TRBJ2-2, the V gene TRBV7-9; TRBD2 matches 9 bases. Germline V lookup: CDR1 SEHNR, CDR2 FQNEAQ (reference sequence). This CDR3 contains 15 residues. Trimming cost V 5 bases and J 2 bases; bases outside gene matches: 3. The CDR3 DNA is TGTGCCAGCAGCGGACTAGCGCCTAACACCGGGGAGCTGTTTTTT. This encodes CASSGLAPNTGELFF.

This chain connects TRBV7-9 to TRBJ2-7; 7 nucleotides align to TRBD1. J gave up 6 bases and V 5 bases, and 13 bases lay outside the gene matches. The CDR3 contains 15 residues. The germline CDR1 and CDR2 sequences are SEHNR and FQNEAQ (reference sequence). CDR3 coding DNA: TGTGCCAGCAGCCCCACCCAGGGGGAGAGAACCGAGCAGTACTTC. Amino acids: CASSPTQGERTEQYF.

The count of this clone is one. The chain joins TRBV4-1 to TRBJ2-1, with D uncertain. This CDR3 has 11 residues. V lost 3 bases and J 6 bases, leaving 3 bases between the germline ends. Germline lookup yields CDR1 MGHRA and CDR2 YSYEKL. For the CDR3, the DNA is TGCGCCAGCAGCCACTTCAATGAGCAGTTCTTC. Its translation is CASSHFNEQFF.

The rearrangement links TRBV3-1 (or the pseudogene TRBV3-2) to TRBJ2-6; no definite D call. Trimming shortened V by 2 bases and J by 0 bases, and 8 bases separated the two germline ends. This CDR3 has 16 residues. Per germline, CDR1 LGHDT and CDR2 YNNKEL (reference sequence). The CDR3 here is CASSQTAYSGANVLTF. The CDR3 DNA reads TGTGCCAGCAGCCAAACAGCATACTCTGGGGCCAACGTCCTGACTTTC.

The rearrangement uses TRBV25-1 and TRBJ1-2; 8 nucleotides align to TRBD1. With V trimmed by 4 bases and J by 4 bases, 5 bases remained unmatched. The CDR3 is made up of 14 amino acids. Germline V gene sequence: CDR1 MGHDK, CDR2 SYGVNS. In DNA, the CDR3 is TGTGCCAGCAGTGGGACAGGGTGGTCCTATGGCTACACCTTC. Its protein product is CASSGTGWSYGYTF.

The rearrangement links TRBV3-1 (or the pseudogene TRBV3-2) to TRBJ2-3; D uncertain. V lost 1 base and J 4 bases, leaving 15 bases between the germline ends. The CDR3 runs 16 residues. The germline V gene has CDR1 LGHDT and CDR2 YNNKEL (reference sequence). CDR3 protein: CASSQVMAGSADTQYF. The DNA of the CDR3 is TGTGCCAGCAGCCAAGTCATGGCCGGGTCCGCAGATACGCAGTATTTT.

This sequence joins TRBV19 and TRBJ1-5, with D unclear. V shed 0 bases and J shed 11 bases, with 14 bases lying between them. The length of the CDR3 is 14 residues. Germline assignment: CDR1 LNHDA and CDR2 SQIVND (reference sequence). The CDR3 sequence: CASSIDTRRGTQHF. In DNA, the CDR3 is TGTGCCAGTAGTATAGACACCCGGCGAGGGACCCAGCATTTT. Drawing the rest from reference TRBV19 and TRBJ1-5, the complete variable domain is DGGITQSPKYLFRKEGQNVTLSCEQNLNHDAMYWYRQDPGQGLRLIYYSQIVNDFQKGDIAEGYSVSREKKESFPLTVTSAQKNPTAFYLCASSIDTRRGTQHFGDGTRLSIL.

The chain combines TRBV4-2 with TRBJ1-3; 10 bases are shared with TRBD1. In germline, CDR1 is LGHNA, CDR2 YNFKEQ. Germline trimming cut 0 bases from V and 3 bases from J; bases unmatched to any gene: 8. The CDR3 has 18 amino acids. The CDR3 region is CASSQDLRDRGVGNTIYF. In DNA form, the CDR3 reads TGTGCCAGCAGCCAAGATCTCCGGGACAGGGGAGTTGGAAACACCATATATTTT.

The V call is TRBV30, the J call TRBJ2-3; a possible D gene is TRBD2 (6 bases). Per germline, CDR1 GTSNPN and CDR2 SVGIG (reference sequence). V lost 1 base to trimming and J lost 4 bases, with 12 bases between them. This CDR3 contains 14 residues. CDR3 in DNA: TGTGCCTGGAGTGCTGGCCTAGCGCCAGATACGCAGTATTTT. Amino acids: CAWSAGLAPDTQYF.